This entry describes one T cell receptor beta chain. This clonotype was detected a few times. The antigen this receptor binds is unknown. There are no base qualities to consult, and no much larger clone falls within one base. Instrument on record: Illumina NovaSeq 6000. Using 5'RACE with constant-segment primers, TCRalpha and TCRbeta cDNA libraries were constructed, with sample barcodes and unique molecular identifiers added in the process. RNA was extracted from every sample with Trizol reagent. Library amplification was performed in two PCR steps, and a second sample barcode and Illumina TruSeq adapters were introduced in the second step. Sequencing of libraries was performed on an Illumina NovaSeq with 2 x 150 bp paired-end reads. From the authors' description of their analysis: The reads were demultiplexed and collapsed into UMI-guided consensus sequences using migec v1.2.7. With mixcr v2.1.11, UMI consensuses were aligned to TRA and TRB V and J templates and assembled into clonotypes. Clonotypes were classified as expanded or contracted when called significant by both edgeR and NoisET, with noise models trained on biological replicates. edgeR calls used a false discovery rate-adjusted p below 0.01 and a log2 fold-change threshold of 1. PCA with hierarchical clustering of max-normalized trajectories of the 1000 most abundant clonotypes was used as exploratory dynamics analysis. The CD4 or CD8 phenotype of responding clones was assigned using the separately sequenced CD4+ and CD8+ repertoires. TCRdb reanalyzed the raw reads on its own, using fastp at Q25 for trimming and MiXCR for clone calling, and kept in-frame beta chains. CDR3 protein sequences are deduplicated, and each keeps its most common genes and DNA. These V and J calls are TCRdb output, not the study's own analysis. The sample table lists approximately 44,000 distinct CDR3 sequences, under 7.5% of them with a count of one. The ten largest clones take up about 1.5% of the sample.

Germline trimming: 3 bases from V, 7 bases from J; junction bases outside gene matches: 5. From the cysteine through the phenylalanine, the CDR3 covers 13 amino acids. CDR3 DNA only is kept here, 39 bases in frame from base 1. CDR1 SGHTA and CDR2 FQGNSA are derived from the germline V gene. The data were taken from a study of T-cell memory formation after mild COVID-19 (dated by TCRdb to the early 2020s). Describing the broader study: Most TCR sequence clusters were specific to one of the two donors. T-cell clones expanding and contracting after mild COVID-19 in two donors were tracked by longitudinal TCRalpha and TCRbeta repertoire sequencing. The cohort comprised two young, previously healthy adult volunteers, one female and one male. Paper-wide results and their limitations: SARS-CoV-2 specificity was not confirmed for the second-wave clones peaking on day 37. The detection of some responding clones in pre-infection memory suggests that pre-existing cross-reactive memory T cells joined the SARS-CoV-2 response. Contracting CD4+ clones were found mainly in CM and EM memory subsets, while CD8+ clones were enriched in EMRA. Only a couple of mild cases were covered in the study, and larger cohorts including severe cases with pre-infection samples were considered necessary. From day 15 to 85, contracting clones showed balanced CD4/CD8 phenotypes, whereas a second wave of clones that expanded from day 15 to 37 leaned towards CD4+.

PBMCs were isolated by Ficoll-Paque density gradient centrifugation. The receptor chain draws on TRBV7-2 and TRBJ2-7; 8 middle bases align to TRBD2. The sample was PBMCs or a T cell subset sorted from them (not recorded which). The TCR comes from a man aged 18 to 35 who had mild COVID-19 (a few samples of this study predate the infection). The sample titles of this study are shuffled in the database, so cell type and time point are left out; the donor was told from shared clones. CDR3 sequence: CASSFGGGREQYF. The sequenced DNA is TGTGCCAGCAGCTTCGGCGGGGGGCGTGAGCAGTACTTC.